The entry that follows covers one TCR beta chain sequence. The sample is drawn from a study of blood T cell repertoires in COVID-19. J was trimmed by 7 bases and V by 3 bases; bases with no gene match: 6. The CDR3 has 14 residues. Germline V CDR1 and CDR2: SNHLY, FYNNEI. Enrollment of patients from Seattle took place during active infection, with longitudinal follow-up. Original processing methods: Scientists estimated how many nucleated cells there were by amplifying reference gene primers. Using immunoSEQ multiplex PCR, the repertoire was profiled, and TCRdb retains in-frame clones only, with some absent. D and trimming come from the DNA, and the V and J calls and clone size come from that table. The table has tens of thousands of clones, around 83% seen once.

This clonotype was obtained from a man aged 30-40 years with COVID-19, enrolled during active disease. Sequencing was done on a sample of peripheral blood. The gene calls are TRBV2 and TRBJ2-4, with 7 positions matching TRBD1. The CDR3: CASSETGLGNIQYF. The CDR3 DNA follows: TGTGCCAGCAGTGAGACAGGGTTGGGGAACATTCAGTACTTC.